A single sample is the source of the 22 T cell receptor beta chains below, sequenced in a study of T cell responses to AZD1222 COVID-19 vaccine (dated by TCRdb to 2020 to 2022). The library was prepared using the immunoSEQ multiplex PCR assay. As stored in TCRdb, this immuneACCESS dataset retains in-frame rearrangements with V and J assigned. A fraction of the clones does not appear; measured against another copy, unresolved V genes explain less than half of the discrepancy, and the remainder lacks a known reason. Present in this sample are 150,000 to 180,000 clones, around 89% of which were seen just once. Clones ranked in the top ten supply 3% to 3.5% of the sample. Explained via the paper, the time point label denotes: baseline before first vaccination. This specimen consisted of peripheral blood, obtained on day 0 of AZD1222 vaccination. These receptors came from an adult in good health.

The chain has TRBV18 and TRBJ1-5; weak D call: TRBD1 (5 bases). The CDR3 is 15 residues long. Trimming removed 6 bases at V and 5 bases at J, with 17 bases between. The germline CDR1 and CDR2 sequences are KGHSH and LQKENI. As DNA, the CDR3 is TGTGCCAGCTCCAGAGCAGGGCGGGTGGATCAGCCCCAGCATTTT. It specifies CASSRAGRVDQPQHF.

J is TRBJ2-7 and V is TRBV7-2, with D unclear. The CDR3 is 13 residues long. Germline CDR1 SGHTA, CDR2 FQGNSA. The V gene lost 5 bases and the J gene lost 7 bases, with 15 bases spanning the gap. Here the CDR3 DNA reads TGTGCCAGCAGCCCCTCGGGCATAGGGGAGCAGTACTTC. It yields the protein CASSPSGIGEQYF.

This clone was observed once. This rearrangement joins TRBV5-1 to TRBJ2-5, with D possibly matching TRBD2 (5 bases). The length of the CDR3 is 14 residues. Germline V CDR1 and CDR2: SGHRS, YFSETQ. V was trimmed by 2 bases and J by 3 bases, leaving 11 bases between them. The CDR3 reads CASSFQLGEETQYF. CDR3 coding DNA: TGCGCCAGCAGCTTTCAGCTGGGAGAAGAGACCCAGTACTTC.

This CDR3 is CATLLAGGLYEQYF. CDR3 in DNA: TGTGCCACCCTACTAGCGGGGGGATTATACGAGCAGTACTTC. The V call is TRBV6-5, the J call TRBJ2-7, with TRBD2 matching over 12 bases. The CDR3 is 14 residues long. Per the germline V gene, CDR1 is MNHEY and CDR2 is SVGAGI. V was clipped by 10 bases and J by 4 bases; unmatched bases: 8.

CDR3 in amino acids: CASSLRDLWIGYTF. The DNA for the CDR3 is TGTGCCAGCAGTTTACGGGACCTTTGGATTGGCTACACCTTC. This chain connects TRBV28 to TRBJ1-2; D perhaps matches TRBD1 (5 bases). The V end lost 2 bases, the J end lost 7 bases, and 14 bases lay between the germline ends. Germline assignment: CDR1 MDHEN and CDR2 SYDVKM. CDR3 length equals 14 residues.

This chain links TRBV5-1 with TRBJ2-1; D is possibly TRBD1 or TRBD2 (6 bases each). Trimming cost V 3 bases and J 8 bases, with 15 bases left between them. CDR1 and CDR2 from the germline V gene are SGHRS and YFSETQ. This CDR3 has 14 residues. This chain's CDR3 is CASSYGQPGDEQFF. The CDR3, as DNA: TGCGCCAGCAGCTACGGACAGCCGGGGGATGAGCAGTTCTTC.

The gene calls are TRBV7-2 and TRBJ2-7, with D unclear. The CDR3 runs 14 residues. Trimming pared 5 bases from V and 2 bases from J, leaving 13 bases between. From germline, CDR1 is SGHTA and CDR2 FQGNSA. The CDR3 DNA follows: TGTGCCAGCAGCCACTCAACCCCCCCCTACGAGCAGTACTTC. It translates to CASSHSTPPYEQYF.

The rearrangement uses TRBV18 and TRBJ1-2, with 8 bases identical to TRBD1. Germline CDR1 reads KGHSH; CDR2 reads LQKENI. The CDR3 extends over 16 amino acids. The ends lost 5 bases at V and 3 bases at J; junction bases unmatched: 11. The DNA of the CDR3 is TGTGCCAGCTCAGGGCAGGGGGCTGCCGGTTACTATGGCTACACCTTC. It codes for CASSGQGAAGYYGYTF.

The V and J genes are TRBV18 and TRBJ1-1, with 8 bases fitting TRBD1. The CDR3 is 18 amino acids. In germline, CDR1 is KGHSH, CDR2 LQKENI. The J segment lost 2 bases and the V segment lost 2 bases, leaving 13 bases of the junction unmatched. The CDR3, as DNA: TGTGCCAGCTCACCAGGGTCGAGGGTAGACAGGGGAAACACTGAAGCTTTCTTT. Amino acids: CASSPGSRVDRGNTEAFF.

This chain links TRBV23-1 with TRBJ2-7, with 10 bases aligning to TRBD1. TRBV23-1 is given ORF status, its function remaining uncertain. The CDR3 length is 17 residues. Trimming removed 1 base from V and 3 bases from J; junction bases left unmatched: 9. The CDR3 DNA reads as TGCGCCAGCAGTCAATTCCGCAGGACAGGGGGTAACTACGAGCAGTACTTC. It encodes CASSQFRRTGGNYEQYF.

The chain joins TRBV5-1 to TRBJ1-5; a weak D match, TRBD1 (5 bases). The V end lost 7 bases, the J end lost 2 bases, and 16 bases lay between the germline ends. Germline V CDR1 and CDR2: SGHRS, YFSETQ. The CDR3 has 15 amino acids. CDR3 residues: CASGGRGEGNQPQHF. DNA for the CDR3: TGCGCCAGCGGAGGACGGGGCGAAGGCAATCAGCCCCAGCATTTT.

The V call is TRBV21-1, the J call TRBJ2-7; TRBD2, the table's D call, was not compared with the DNA. TRBV21-1 is flagged as a pseudogene. This CDR3 region has 11 residues. For the CDR3, the DNA is TGTGCCAGCAGCAGAGGACTAGCGGCGTACTTC. Protein product: CASSRGLAAYF.

With respect to this clone: This specimen includes other DNA sequences encoding the same CDR3. The V gene is TRBV27, the J gene TRBJ1-5, with D perhaps matching TRBD1 (5 bases). Per the germline V gene, CDR1 is MNHEY and CDR2 is SMNVEV (reference sequence). CDR3 length: 14 amino acids. The ends were cut back, 5 bases at V and 1 base at J, with 9 bases in the middle. The CDR3 here is CASSPRDSNQPQHF. CDR3 DNA: TGTGCCAGCAGTCCCCGGGACAGCAATCAGCCCCAGCATTTT.

The genes are TRBV27 and TRBJ1-1; 12 positions match TRBD1. V lost 4 bases, J lost 5 bases, and 11 bases stayed unmatched. The CDR3 is 17 amino acids. From germline, CDR1 is MNHEY and CDR2 SMNVEV (reference sequence). This CDR3 reads CASSSSSGQGAKTEAFF. CDR3 sequence (DNA): TGTGCCAGCAGTTCCTCCTCGGGACAGGGGGCAAAGACTGAAGCTTTCTTT.

The chain employs TRBV6-5 and TRBJ1-1, with D perhaps matching TRBD1 (5 bases). Germline lookup yields CDR1 MNHEY and CDR2 SVGAGI. The CDR3 has 15 residues. V lost 6 bases and J lost 11, with 25 bases in between. The CDR3 nucleotides read TGTGCCAGCAGCCCCGGTGGGGCGACGGGCGGGGCCGCTTTCTTT. Translation gives CASSPGGATGGAAFF.

The genes are TRBV6-5 and TRBJ1-1, with 11 bases matching TRBD1. CDR3 length: 15 residues. The J segment lost 4 bases and the V segment lost 6 bases, leaving 7 bases of the junction unmatched. Germline CDR1 is MNHEY and CDR2 is SVGAGI. In nucleotides, the CDR3 is TGTGCCAGCAGACCAGGACAGGGGGCTGGCACTGAAGCTTTCTTT. Translation: CASRPGQGAGTEAFF.

The chain uses TRBV10-3 and TRBJ2-1; D is possibly TRBD2 (6 bases). V dropped 10 bases and J dropped 5 bases, with 9 bases sitting between them. From germline, CDR1 is ENHRY and CDR2 SYGVKD. This CDR3 spans 11 amino acids. The CDR3 DNA sequence: TGTGCCACCTGGGGGGACAATGAGCAGTTCTTC. Translation: CATWGDNEQFF.

This chain joins TRBV2 and TRBJ2-7, with 9 bases aligning to TRBD1. The CDR3 extends over 16 amino acids. The V and J ends lost 6 bases and 2 bases, in that order; junction bases with no gene match: 11. From germline, CDR1 is SNHLY and CDR2 FYNNEI. CDR3 bases: TGTGCCAGCAGGCCTCTCCCGGGACAGGGCCCCTACGAGCAGTACTTC. Amino acid sequence: CASRPLPGQGPYEQYF.

The CDR3 spells CASSTGLAGPYEQYF. CDR3 bases: TGTGCCAGCAGCACGGGACTAGCGGGGCCCTACGAGCAGTACTTC. The V call is TRBV3-1 (or the pseudogene TRBV3-2), the J call TRBJ2-7; TRBD2 agrees at 13 bases. The CDR3 sequence is 15 residues long. V lost 5 bases to trimming and J lost 2 bases; unmatched junction nucleotides: 3. Per the germline V gene, CDR1 is LGHDT and CDR2 is YNNKEL (reference sequence).

V gene TRBV6-5 combines with J gene TRBJ2-7; tentatively, D is TRBD2 (5 bases). The germline V gene encodes CDR1 MNHEY and CDR2 SVGAGI. There are 16 residues in the CDR3. The V end was cut by 0 bases, the J end by 3 bases, with 15 bases between. The CDR3 here is CASSYSIPDGVYEQYF. For the CDR3, the DNA is TGTGCCAGCAGTTACTCCATACCCGACGGGGTCTACGAGCAGTACTTC.

The chain has TRBV27 and TRBJ1-4, with no clear D. Germline values: CDR1 MNHEY, CDR2 SMNVEV (reference sequence). This CDR3 comprises 16 residues. The V and J ends lost 0 bases and 4 bases respectively, with 12 bases between them. CDR3 bases: TGTGCCAGCAGTTTATCGAAAAAGGGCTTTAATGAAAAACTGTTTTTT. Translation: CASSLSKKGFNEKLFF.

The V and J genes are TRBV4-1 and TRBJ1-4; 9 nucleotides agree with TRBD1. CDR1 MGHRA and CDR2 YSYEKL come from the germline V gene. This CDR3 spans 15 amino acids. After removal of 1 base from V and 8 bases from J, the junction contained 5 bases not matched to a gene. In nucleotides, the CDR3 is TGCGCCAGCAGCCAAGTGAGGACAGGGGACGAAAAACTGTTTTTT. Translation gives CASSQVRTGDEKLFF.